This T cell receptor beta chain is drawn from a study of cytomegalovirus exposure and HLA in healthy donors. Though nominally healthy at sampling, donors likely had unrecorded immune exposures. Germline assignment: CDR1 SGHNT and CDR2 YYREEE (reference sequence). The CDR3 has 14 amino acids. Between the trimmed V and J ends, which lost 4 bases and 0 bases, there was a span of 10 bases. In the case of this clone: Antigen specificity is unknown.

Study-level points and caveats: Per published reports, the classifier diagnosed cytomegalovirus status with high specificity and sensitivity. Clonal expansion, a later analysis showed, was greater in HLA-associated TCR beta chains than in equally common others. Most sequenced TCRs were rare (though some public TCRs occurred in many donors).

PCR was performed using 60 Vbeta and 13 Jbeta primers. Assay used: immunoSEQ multiplex PCR; TCRdb lists only in-frame clones, some missing. The repertoire includes approximately 170,000 clones, 60% to 80% of them detected once, and under 5.5% sits in the top ten. The sequencing input was PBMCs. This clonotype originated in a man younger than 35 in good health and CMV-seropositive. The chain uses TRBV5-4 and TRBJ2-5; a possible D gene is TRBD1 (5 bases). CDR3 DNA: TGTGCCAGCAGCGCCACAGGATACCAAGAGACCCAGTACTTC. Translating it yields CASSATGYQETQYF. Together with reference TRBV5-4 and TRBJ2-5, the CDR3 gives the full variable domain: ETGVTQSPTHLIKTRGQQVTLRCSSQSGHNTVSWYQQALGQGPQFIFQYYREEENGRGNFPPRFSGLQFPNYSSELNVNALELDDSALYLCASSATGYQETQYFGPGTRLLVL.